This TCR beta chain is drawn from a study of cytomegalovirus exposure and HLA in healthy donors. Study results and caveats: Both high specificity and high sensitivity reportedly marked the classifier's diagnosis of cytomegalovirus status. Under in vitro conditions, three CMV-associated chains were confirmed as specific for CMV antigens.

Germline CDR1 reads MNHEY; CDR2 reads SMNVEV (reference sequence). The junction had 14 bases not matched to a gene; V was cut back by 5 bases and J by 6 bases. CDR3 length: 16 amino acids. Comments on this clone: Its antigen remains unknown.

Amplification used 60 Vbeta primers and 13 Jbeta primers. Sequenced by immunoSEQ multiplex PCR; TCRdb stores in-frame clones only, minus some. The data hold around 300,000 clones, with around 66% observed a single time. Source material: PBMCs. The clonotype comes from a female donor in good health and CMV-seronegative. The chain employs TRBV27 and TRBJ1-1, with TRBD1 matching 8 bases. CDR3 amino acids: CASSPRTTGDRAEAFF. Written as DNA, the CDR3 is TGTGCCAGCAGTCCCCGAACGACAGGGGATAGAGCTGAAGCTTTCTTT.